Below, 5 T cell receptor beta chains from the same sample are listed, as sequenced in a study of CD8 T cells in cerebrospinal fluid in Alzheimer's disease. TCRdb reprocessed the 10x single-cell sequencing reads, keeping one entry per CDR3 protein, no DNA. Its table records 1,400 to 1,500 distinct CDR3 sequences. The sample taken for sequencing was cerebrospinal fluid. The receptors stem from a human donor with mild cognitive impairment.

The chain combines TRBV21-1 with TRBJ2-1; as DNA is missing, the TRBD1 call by TCRdb cannot be tested. TRBV21-1 counts as a pseudogene. This CDR3 comprises 18 residues. The CDR3 sequence: CASSKGVETGGRCNEQFF.

This clonotype shows up as medium-sized by frequency. The chain joins TRBV7-2 to TRBJ2-7; the D gene TCRdb calls, TRBD1, cannot be checked with no DNA. Germline CDR1 reads SGHTA; CDR2 reads FQGNSA. This CDR3 is built from 14 residues. The CDR3: CASSFGVPGVEQYF. The variable domain in full, completed from reference TRBV7-2 and TRBJ2-7, reads GAGVSQSPSNKVTEKGKDVELRCDPISGHTALYWYRQSLGQGLEFLIYFQGNSAPDKSGLPSDRFSAERTGGSVSTLTIQRTQQEDSAVYLCASSFGVPGVEQYFGPGTRLTVT.

V gene TRBV28 combines with J gene TRBJ1-6; there is no DNA to check the TCRdb D call of TRBD1. The CDR3 length is 17 residues. The V gene's germline CDR1 is MDHEN and CDR2 SYDVKM. CDR3 amino acids: CASSTQQGWTYNSPLHF.

This rearrangement joins TRBV7-3 to TRBJ2-5; TCRdb picks TRBD1, but there is no DNA to check that call. Germline lookup yields CDR1 SGHTA and CDR2 FQGTGA. CDR3 length: 14 amino acids. CDR3 residues: CASSLSTGQETQYF. Variable domain in full (rest from reference TRBV7-3 and TRBJ2-5): GAGVSQTPSNKVTEKGKYVELRCDPISGHTALYWYRQSLGQGPEFLIYFQGTGAADDSGLPNDRFFAVRPEGSVSTLKIQRTERGDSAVYLCASSLSTGQETQYFGPGTRLLVL.

This sequence joins TRBV5-6 and TRBJ1-1; the TCRdb D gene call, TRBD1, has no DNA to confirm it. Germline lookup yields CDR1 SGHDT and CDR2 YYEEEE. The CDR3 is 14 amino acids. The CDR3 reads CASSWVGGKTEAFF.